Below, one T cell receptor (beta chain) is given with its context. One junction end does not reproduce the germline sequence, and a read error may be involved. Germline CDR1 and CDR2: SSHAT and FNYEAQ (reference sequence). The CDR3 length is 13 residues. This sample is part of a study of blood T cell repertoires in COVID-19. Whole-study context: The samples span acute and convalescent COVID-19 from the United States, Italy and Spain. Sources were T cells, B-cell-depleted T cells, or PBMCs; the material itself was cDNA or gDNA.

In the source study's methods: Reference gene primer amplification yielded estimated nucleated cell counts. Repertoires were generated with immunoSEQ multiplex PCR, while TCRdb's copy carries only in-frame clones and drops some. V, J and clone size are taken as reported in that table, and D and trimming were inferred from the DNA itself. The table records over 300,000 clones, around 91% of them present only once. This clonotype was sampled from a man between 18 and 29 years old with active or convalescent COVID-19. The V and J genes are TRBV7-7 and TRBJ1-5; D is ambiguous. Sequencing was done on a sample of peripheral blood. CDR3 region: CASSFGSNQPQHF. DNA for the CDR3: TGTGCTAGCAGCTTCGGTAGCAATCAGCCCCAGCATTTT.